This is a list of T cell receptor beta chains from one sample in a study of response to subunit inactivated influenza vaccine. MiXCR, run by TCRdb on the RT-PCR reads, gives a single entry per CDR3 protein. Of 650,000 to 700,000 distinct CDR3 sequences listed, more than 15% are singletons. The sequencing used PBMCs from blood, collected less than 13 days after vaccination. These receptors were obtained from a man aged 50-59 years who received an inactivated influenza vaccine. Each CDR3 is given with its conserved first and last residue. A D gene is named only where the DNA matches it firmly. The size field is filled for only some rows; it gives once, few, many or a size class.

v_call,d_call,j_call,clone_size,cdr3_aa,cdr3_nt
TRBV20-1,.,TRBJ2-4,few,CSADRVGIQYF,TGCAGTGCTGACAGAGTGGGCATTCAGTACTTC
TRBV4-1,.,TRBJ2-5,.,CASSHSREETQYF,TGCGCCAGCAGCCACAGCAGGGAAGAGACCCAGTACTTC
TRBV6-2/TRBV6-3,.,TRBJ2-2,.,CASSTGFHGELFF,TGTGCCAGCAGCACAGGGTTTCACGGGGAGCTGTTTTTT
TRBV10-3,.,TRBJ1-5,many,CAISDAYQPQHF,TGTGCCATCAGTGATGCGTACCAGCCCCAGCATTTT
TRBV20-1,.,TRBJ2-7,few,CSARERGEGYEQYF,TGCAGTGCTAGGGAAAGGGGGGAGGGCTACGAGCAGTACTTC
TRBV12-3/TRBV12-4,TRBD2,TRBJ2-2,.,CASSQLRDYSGELFF,TGTGCCAGCAGTCAACTGCGGGACTACAGTGGGGAGCTGTTTTTT
TRBV18,TRBD2,TRBJ2-1,few,CASSPGTRLDEQFF,TGTGCCAGCTCACCCGGGACTAGATTGGATGAGCAGTTCTTC
TRBV27,TRBD2,TRBJ2-7,few,CASSLYAGGYEQYF,TGTGCCAGCAGTTTGTACGCGGGGGGCTACGAGCAGTACTTC
TRBV5-4,.,TRBJ2-3,.,CASSSGRNPDTQYF,TGTGCCAGCAGCTCGGGGAGGAACCCAGATACGCAGTATTTT
TRBV7-2,.,TRBJ2-1,.,CASSFMDREQFF,TGTGCCAGCAGCTTTATGGATCGGGAACAGTTCTTC
TRBV11-2,.,TRBJ1-1,.,CASSLSGGARGTEAFF,TGTGCCAGCAGCTTATCGGGGGGCGCCAGGGGCACTGAAGCTTTCTTT
TRBV12-3/TRBV12-4,.,TRBJ1-1,.,CASSLAGTSIEAFF,TGTGCCAGCAGTTTAGCTGGGACAAGTATTGAAGCTTTCTTT
TRBV7-9,.,TRBJ2-5,.,CASSSGRLNSQETQYF,TGTGCCAGCAGTTCTGGTCGGCTGAACAGCCAAGAGACCCAGTACTTC
TRBV28,.,TRBJ1-2,few,CASTQPPSNYGYTF,TGTGCCAGCACCCAACCACCCAGTAACTATGGCTACACCTTC
TRBV7-9,TRBD1,TRBJ2-3,few,CASSLKDRGPPTDTQYF,TGTGCCAGCAGCTTAAAAGACAGGGGGCCGCCCACAGATACGCAGTATTTT
TRBV7-3,TRBD1,TRBJ2-2,many,CASSLGRGYTGELFF,TGTGCCAGCAGCTTGGGCAGGGGGTATACCGGGGAGCTGTTTTTT
TRBV6-2/TRBV6-3,.,TRBJ1-1,.,CASSQMGGMNTEAFF,TGTGCCAGCAGTCAAATGGGGGGGATGAACACTGAAGCTTTCTTT
TRBV7-9,TRBD1,TRBJ2-3,.,CASSAGTGGWDTQYF,TGTGCCAGCAGTGCCGGGACAGGGGGCTGGGATACGCAGTATTTT
TRBV20-1,TRBD2,TRBJ2-5,few,CSGSPTSGSQETQYF,TGCAGTGGAAGCCCGACTAGCGGGAGCCAAGAGACCCAGTACTTC
TRBV6-1,TRBD1,TRBJ1-5,few,CASRADRAVNQPQHF,TGTGCCAGCAGAGCGGACAGGGCGGTGAATCAGCCCCAGCATTTT